These T cell receptor beta chains were read from a single sample in a study of blood T cell repertoires in COVID-19. Only in-frame clones appear in the TCRdb table, and some are missing; sequencing was by immunoSEQ multiplex PCR. The sample holds around 300,000 clones, almost 90% seen once. The material sequenced was PBMCs or T cells enriched from blood (not recorded which). All receptors come from a woman under 30 with acute COVID-19. The CDR3 runs from the conserved cysteine through the conserved F or W. The order of the fields is D gene, clone size, J gene, V gene, CDR3 protein, CDR3 DNA. D genes are given only for firm matches. Only part of the rows carry a size: once, few, many, or a class if the clone is expanded.

d_call: TRBD2; clone_size: -; j_call: TRBJ2-1; v_call: TRBV19; cdr3_aa: CASSILAGENEQFF; cdr3_nt: TGTGCCAGTAGTATACTCGCGGGAGAAAATGAGCAGTTCTTC
d_call: -; clone_size: -; j_call: TRBJ1-3; v_call: TRBV5-1; cdr3_aa: CASSLASHDSGNTIYF; cdr3_nt: TGCGCCAGCAGCTTGGCGAGCCACGACTCTGGAAACACCATATATTTT
d_call: -; clone_size: -; j_call: TRBJ1-1; v_call: TRBV6-5; cdr3_aa: CASSSIRNTEAFF; cdr3_nt: TGTGCCAGCAGTTCCATCAGGAACACTGAAGCTTTCTTT
d_call: -; clone_size: -; j_call: TRBJ2-2; v_call: TRBV5-1; cdr3_aa: CASSLGHMNTGELFF; cdr3_nt: TGCGCCAGCAGCTTGGGGCACATGAACACCGGGGAGCTGTTTTTT
d_call: -; clone_size: -; j_call: TRBJ1-2; v_call: TRBV29-1; cdr3_aa: CSAVLNYGYTF; cdr3_nt: TGCAGCGCCGTGTTAAACTATGGCTACACCTTC
d_call: -; clone_size: -; j_call: TRBJ2-3; v_call: TRBV20-1; cdr3_aa: CSAARTDTQYF; cdr3_nt: TGCAGTGCTGCTAGGACAGATACGCAGTATTTT
d_call: TRBD2; clone_size: -; j_call: TRBJ2-5; v_call: TRBV30; cdr3_aa: CAWSMGGSVSETQYF; cdr3_nt: TGTGCCTGGAGTATGGGCGGGAGTGTAAGTGAGACCCAGTACTTC
d_call: TRBD1; clone_size: -; j_call: TRBJ2-3; v_call: TRBV5-1; cdr3_aa: CASSFGTGRDTQYF; cdr3_nt: TGCGCCAGCAGCTTCGGGACAGGGAGAGATACGCAGTATTTT
d_call: TRBD2; clone_size: -; j_call: TRBJ2-1; v_call: TRBV19; cdr3_aa: CASTQTSPGSHEQFF; cdr3_nt: TGTGCCAGTACCCAGACTAGCCCGGGTTCTCATGAGCAGTTCTTC
d_call: TRBD2; clone_size: -; j_call: TRBJ2-7; v_call: TRBV25-1; cdr3_aa: CASSLHSGSRYEQYF; cdr3_nt: TGTGCCAGCAGCCTCCATAGCGGGAGCCGCTACGAGCAGTACTTC
d_call: TRBD1; clone_size: -; j_call: TRBJ1-5; v_call: TRBV13; cdr3_aa: CASSRTGAQPQHF; cdr3_nt: TGTGCCAGCAGCCGGACAGGGGCTCAGCCCCAGCATTTT
d_call: TRBD2; clone_size: -; j_call: TRBJ2-6; v_call: TRBV27; cdr3_aa: CASSFWTSGRVSGANVLTF; cdr3_nt: TGTGCCAGCAGTTTTTGGACTAGCGGGAGGGTTTCTGGGGCCAACGTCCTGACTTTC
d_call: TRBD1; clone_size: once; j_call: TRBJ1-5; v_call: TRBV27; cdr3_aa: CASSLRGQGARQPQHF; cdr3_nt: TGTGCCAGCAGTTTAAGGGGACAGGGGGCTCGTCAGCCCCAGCATTTT
d_call: -; clone_size: -; j_call: TRBJ1-2; v_call: TRBV3-1/TRBV3-2; cdr3_aa: CASSQDTGSYGYTF; cdr3_nt: TGTGCCAGCAGCCAAGATACAGGCAGCTATGGCTACACCTTC
d_call: TRBD1; clone_size: -; j_call: TRBJ2-7; v_call: TRBV9; cdr3_aa: CASSVAGTGSYEQYF; cdr3_nt: TGTGCCAGCAGCGTAGCCGGGACAGGCTCCTACGAGCAGTACTTC
d_call: -; clone_size: -; j_call: TRBJ2-7; v_call: TRBV30; cdr3_aa: CAWSRALGVYEQYF; cdr3_nt: TGTGCCTGGAGCCGAGCTCTAGGCGTCTACGAGCAGTACTTC
d_call: TRBD1; clone_size: once; j_call: TRBJ1-2; v_call: TRBV28; cdr3_aa: CASSLVSGTGPLF; cdr3_nt: TGTGCCAGCAGTTTGGTCTCCGGGACAGGGCCTCTCTTC
d_call: -; clone_size: -; j_call: TRBJ2-1; v_call: TRBV13; cdr3_aa: CASSSGLPGNEQFF; cdr3_nt: TGTGCCAGCAGCTCGGGACTGCCGGGGAATGAGCAGTTCTTC
d_call: TRBD1; clone_size: -; j_call: TRBJ2-1; v_call: TRBV13; cdr3_aa: CASSPGQGYNEQFF; cdr3_nt: TGTGCCAGCAGCCCCGGACAGGGGTACAATGAGCAGTTCTTC
d_call: TRBD1; clone_size: -; j_call: TRBJ1-5; v_call: TRBV19; cdr3_aa: CASSVDRGSQPQHF; cdr3_nt: TGTGCCAGTAGTGTGGACAGGGGAAGTCAGCCCCAGCATTTT
d_call: -; clone_size: -; j_call: TRBJ2-4; v_call: TRBV28; cdr3_aa: CASSLELAENIQYF; cdr3_nt: TGTGCCAGCAGTTTAGAACTTGCGGAAAACATTCAGTACTTC
d_call: TRBD1; clone_size: -; j_call: TRBJ1-6; v_call: TRBV27; cdr3_aa: CASSWTGNSPLHF; cdr3_nt: TGTGCCAGCAGCTGGACAGGGAATTCACCCCTCCACTTT
d_call: -; clone_size: -; j_call: TRBJ2-7; v_call: TRBV19; cdr3_aa: CASSIGGVEYF; cdr3_nt: TGTGCCAGTAGTATCGGGGGAGTGGAGTACTTC
d_call: TRBD2; clone_size: -; j_call: TRBJ2-1; v_call: TRBV28; cdr3_aa: CASSFGLAGGLVDEQFF; cdr3_nt: TGTGCCAGCAGTTTCGGGCTAGCGGGAGGTCTTGTCGATGAGCAGTTCTTC
d_call: -; clone_size: few; j_call: TRBJ1-2; v_call: TRBV9; cdr3_aa: CASSVSRNYGYTF; cdr3_nt: TGTGCCAGCAGCGTAAGCCGTAACTATGGCTACACCTTC
d_call: -; clone_size: -; j_call: TRBJ1-2; v_call: TRBV7-3; cdr3_aa: CASSLTSGGPGYTF; cdr3_nt: TGTGCCAGCAGCTTAACGTCTGGGGGCCCTGGCTACACCTTC
d_call: TRBD1; clone_size: -; j_call: TRBJ1-2; v_call: TRBV3-1/TRBV3-2; cdr3_aa: CASSHWGQSPYGYTF; cdr3_nt: TGTGCCAGCAGCCATTGGGGACAGAGCCCCTATGGCTACACCTTC
d_call: TRBD2; clone_size: -; j_call: TRBJ2-4; v_call: TRBV28; cdr3_aa: CASSRAGTSESIQYF; cdr3_nt: TGTGCCAGCAGTAGAGCCGGGACTAGCGAAAGCATTCAGTACTTC
d_call: -; clone_size: few; j_call: TRBJ1-5; v_call: TRBV19; cdr3_aa: CASSIGSGPQHF; cdr3_nt: TGTGCCAGTAGTATAGGTTCGGGGCCCCAGCATTTT
d_call: -; clone_size: -; j_call: TRBJ1-2; v_call: TRBV11-2; cdr3_aa: CASSLGVGGYGYTF; cdr3_nt: TGTGCCAGCAGCTTAGGGGTTGGGGGGTATGGCTACACCTTC
d_call: -; clone_size: -; j_call: TRBJ1-4; v_call: TRBV5-1; cdr3_aa: CASSALGNEKLFF; cdr3_nt: TGCGCCAGCAGCGCTCTAGGTAATGAAAAACTGTTTTTT
d_call: -; clone_size: -; j_call: TRBJ1-6; v_call: TRBV30; cdr3_aa: CAWRDSPRPAGSPLHF; cdr3_nt: TGTGCCTGGAGGGATTCCCCCAGGCCTGCAGGGTCACCCCTCCACTTT
d_call: -; clone_size: -; j_call: TRBJ2-7; v_call: TRBV27; cdr3_aa: CASSLTGAPYEQYF; cdr3_nt: TGTGCCAGCAGTTTAACGGGAGCCCCCTACGAGCAGTACTTC
d_call: -; clone_size: -; j_call: TRBJ1-5; v_call: TRBV18; cdr3_aa: CASSRLTGSNQPQHF; cdr3_nt: TGTGCCAGCTCACGGCTAACGGGTAGCAATCAGCCCCAGCATTTT
d_call: -; clone_size: once; j_call: TRBJ1-5; v_call: TRBV9; cdr3_aa: CASSVEDRAQPQHF; cdr3_nt: TGTGCCAGCAGCGTAGAGGACAGAGCGCAGCCCCAGCATTTT
d_call: TRBD1; clone_size: -; j_call: TRBJ1-2; v_call: TRBV9; cdr3_aa: CASSDWDRNYGYTF; cdr3_nt: TGTGCCAGCAGCGATTGGGACAGGAACTATGGCTACACCTTC
d_call: TRBD1; clone_size: -; j_call: TRBJ1-2; v_call: TRBV18; cdr3_aa: CASSPTGSRNYGYTF; cdr3_nt: TGTGCCAGCTCGCCGACAGGGTCAAGAAACTATGGCTACACCTTC
d_call: -; clone_size: -; j_call: TRBJ1-1; v_call: TRBV27; cdr3_aa: CASSLIFRDTEAFF; cdr3_nt: TGTGCCAGCAGTTTAATATTCAGGGACACTGAAGCTTTCTTT
d_call: TRBD1; clone_size: once; j_call: TRBJ1-1; v_call: TRBV7-3; cdr3_aa: CASSGQGGTEAFF; cdr3_nt: TGTGCCAGCAGCGGACAGGGAGGGACTGAAGCTTTCTTT
d_call: -; clone_size: -; j_call: TRBJ1-5; v_call: TRBV18; cdr3_aa: CASSQGGDQPQHF; cdr3_nt: TGTGCCAGCTCACAGGGAGGGGATCAGCCCCAGCATTTT
d_call: -; clone_size: -; j_call: TRBJ2-2; v_call: TRBV6-5; cdr3_aa: CASGARAGELFF; cdr3_nt: TGTGCCTCAGGGGCCCGGGCCGGGGAGCTGTTTTTT
d_call: -; clone_size: -; j_call: TRBJ1-2; v_call: TRBV6-1; cdr3_aa: CASSEQGSAYGYTF; cdr3_nt: TGTGCCAGCAGTGAACAGGGTTCGGCCTATGGCTACACCTTC
d_call: TRBD1; clone_size: -; j_call: TRBJ1-5; v_call: TRBV4-2; cdr3_aa: CASSQDVASGGQPQHF; cdr3_nt: TGTGCCAGCAGCCAAGATGTCGCGTCAGGGGGCCAGCCCCAGCATTTT
d_call: TRBD1; clone_size: -; j_call: TRBJ2-5; v_call: TRBV27; cdr3_aa: CASIPQGMPETQYF; cdr3_nt: TGTGCCAGCATACCACAGGGGATGCCGGAGACCCAGTACTTC
d_call: TRBD1; clone_size: -; j_call: TRBJ1-1; v_call: TRBV12-3/TRBV12-4; cdr3_aa: CASRDRGNTEAFF; cdr3_nt: TGTGCCAGCAGGGACAGGGGGAACACTGAAGCTTTCTTT
d_call: -; clone_size: -; j_call: TRBJ2-5; v_call: TRBV10-3; cdr3_aa: CAISESAGRETQYF; cdr3_nt: TGTGCCATCAGTGAGTCCGCGGGGCGGGAGACCCAGTACTTC
d_call: TRBD1; clone_size: -; j_call: TRBJ1-6; v_call: TRBV28; cdr3_aa: CATLSGQGSSPLHF; cdr3_nt: TGTGCCACCCTTTCTGGACAGGGAAGTTCACCCCTCCACTTT
d_call: -; clone_size: -; j_call: TRBJ1-3; v_call: TRBV11-3; cdr3_aa: CASSGGPAGAGNTIYF; cdr3_nt: TGTGCCAGCAGCGGGGGCCCGGCAGGGGCTGGAAACACCATATATTTT